The present entry profiles one T cell receptor beta chain with its context. Its antigen has not been determined. No base quality values were provided; no much bigger clone lies one nucleotide off. The CDR3 measures 14 amino acids from cysteine to phenylalanine. CDR3 DNA is the only sequence kept; it has 42 bases, read in frame from the first base. The germline V gene (reference sequence) sets CDR1 to LNHDA and CDR2 to SQIVND. What the time point label conveys for this sample: blood from clinic visit 5 months post-surgery; TSC patient then seizure free. Surgery cases with the highest brain T cell transcript signatures were selected for TCR beta chain sequencing of brain tissue and, where available, blood. Prior to surgery, the patients had been treated with at least one anti-epileptic drug. The TCR-sequenced patients were children whose drug-resistant epilepsy was caused by tuberous sclerosis complex, focal cortical dysplasia, Rasmussen encephalitis or hemimegalencephaly. Bulk genomic DNA was isolated from unsorted brain tissue and whole blood using the Monarch genomic DNA purification kit.

TCR beta chain sequences were generated from genomic DNA using the immunoSEQ assay. As for the original processing: CDR3 sequences that did not begin with the conserved framework cysteine at position 104 were removed by hand. Clonality was calculated as one minus the normalized Shannon's Diversity Index, with values ranging from 0 (maximal diversity) to 1 (oligoclonal). Differences in the frequency of the same CDR3 between samples, such as brain versus blood, were assessed with chi-squared comparison-of-proportions tests. Public clonotypes were found through immuneACCESS searches, while the VDJdb browser was used to judge similarity to known antiviral clonotypes. TCRdb mirrors the immuneACCESS table, restricted to in-frame sequences. Some clones are absent from its copies; in checked studies, under half trace to an unresolved V gene, and the reason for the others is unknown. The D gene and trimming were derived from the DNA, and the V and J assignments and clone size from that table. Recorded for this sample are hundreds of thousands of clones; 93% of them occurred a single time. Of the sample, 4.5% to 7% falls within the top ten clones.

This entry comes from a study of brain T cells in children with intractable seizures (dated by TCRdb to the early 2020s). About the investigation overall: A NanoString immunology panel was first used to screen resected brain tissue from 40 to 60 pediatric epilepsy surgery cases for immune gene transcripts. Among the approximately 12 selected surgery cases, pre-surgery blood was additionally sequenced for eight, leaving four cases with brain tissue only. Summary of the overall study and its limitations: Because pre- and post-surgery blood were sequenced to different depths, clones absent from the pre-surgery sample may reflect undersampling. Viral specificity was inferred only from CDR3 sequence similarity, and patients' HCMV serostatus was unknown.

Sequencing used peripheral blood, obtained 5 to 6 months after surgery. The source is a boy younger than two with tuberous sclerosis and intractable seizures. The chain is made from TRBV19 and TRBJ2-3; the best D guess is TRBD1, with 6 bases matching. The CDR3 amino acid sequence is: CDNYPGQSTDTQYF. DNA sequence: TGTGATAACTACCCTGGACAGAGCACAGATACGCAGTATTTT.